A selection of T cell receptor beta chains follows, all from one sample in a study of blood T cells in healthy people across ages. TCRdb passed the 5' RACE reads through MiXCR, listing each CDR3 protein once. The sample consists of 1.5 million to 2 million distinct CDR3 sequences, about 31% of them appearing once. Sequences were obtained from blood. The receptors shown here come from a woman in her thirties in good health. The CDR3 runs from the conserved cysteine through the conserved F or W. A D gene is named only where the DNA matches it firmly. Clone size is given for some rows only: seen once, a few or many times, or a class if the clone is expanded.

j_gene: TRBJ1-2
abundance: .
d_gene: .
v_gene: TRBV6-2/TRBV6-3
CDR3aa: CASSYGSTNYGYTF
CDR3nt: TGTGCCAGCAGTTATGGGAGTACTAACTATGGCTACACCTTC

j_gene: TRBJ2-3
abundance: .
d_gene: .
v_gene: TRBV18
CDR3aa: CASSPFSVGADTQYF
CDR3nt: TGTGCCAGCTCACCATTTTCCGTGGGGGCAGATACGCAGTATTTT

j_gene: TRBJ1-3
abundance: .
d_gene: .
v_gene: TRBV3-1
CDR3aa: CASSGSSGNTIYF
CDR3nt: TGTGCCAGCAGCGGCAGCTCTGGAAACACCATATATTTT

j_gene: TRBJ1-1
abundance: few
d_gene: .
v_gene: TRBV2
CDR3aa: CASSARENTEAFF
CDR3nt: TGTGCCAGCAGTGCCCGGGAGAACACTGAAGCTTTCTTT

j_gene: TRBJ2-3
abundance: .
d_gene: TRBD2
v_gene: TRBV13
CDR3aa: CASSLATSGGLSTDTQYF
CDR3nt: TGTGCCAGCAGCTTAGCGACTAGCGGGGGCCTCAGCACAGATACGCAGTATTTT

j_gene: TRBJ2-5
abundance: .
d_gene: TRBD1
v_gene: TRBV7-7
CDR3aa: CASSLVSGTGQETQYF
CDR3nt: TGTGCCAGCAGCTTAGTATCCGGGACAGGACAAGAGACCCAGTACTTC

j_gene: TRBJ2-3
abundance: .
d_gene: .
v_gene: TRBV5-1
CDR3aa: CASSLAAEVALSTDTQYF
CDR3nt: TGCGCCAGCAGCTTGGCAGCGGAGGTTGCGCTTAGCACAGATACGCAGTATTTT

j_gene: TRBJ1-4
abundance: .
d_gene: TRBD1
v_gene: TRBV12-3/TRBV12-4
CDR3aa: CASTPGTGETLEKLFF
CDR3nt: TGTGCCAGCACCCCCGGGACAGGGGAGACTTTGGAAAAACTGTTTTTT

j_gene: TRBJ2-3
abundance: .
d_gene: .
v_gene: TRBV5-1
CDR3aa: CASSRQTRLSTDTQYF
CDR3nt: TGCGCCAGCAGCCGTCAGACTAGACTAAGCACAGATACGCAGTATTTT

j_gene: TRBJ2-5
abundance: .
d_gene: TRBD2
v_gene: TRBV2
CDR3aa: CASSEARGLAVETQYF
CDR3nt: TGTGCCAGCAGTGAAGCGCGAGGACTAGCTGTCGAGACCCAGTACTTC

j_gene: TRBJ2-7
abundance: many
d_gene: TRBD2
v_gene: TRBV5-1
CDR3aa: CASSFGGGAYEQYF
CDR3nt: TGTGCCAGCAGTTTTGGCGGGGGGGCCTACGAGCAGTACTTC

j_gene: TRBJ2-5
abundance: .
d_gene: TRBD2
v_gene: TRBV11-1
CDR3aa: CTSSLHGTSGTETQYF
CDR3nt: TGTACCAGCAGCCTGCATGGGACTAGCGGGACAGAGACCCAGTACTTC

j_gene: TRBJ2-3
abundance: .
d_gene: .
v_gene: TRBV20-1
CDR3aa: CSAKRGRTDTQYF
CDR3nt: TGCAGTGCCAAACGGGGGAGAACAGATACGCAGTATTTT

j_gene: TRBJ2-7
abundance: few
d_gene: .
v_gene: TRBV4-1
CDR3aa: CASSQDLRRVLGEQYF
CDR3nt: TGCGCCAGCAGCCAAGATCTTAGGCGGGTTCTAGGCGAGCAGTACTTC

j_gene: TRBJ2-5
abundance: .
d_gene: .
v_gene: TRBV20-1
CDR3aa: CSARVNSLAQETQYF
CDR3nt: TGCAGTGCTAGAGTTAACTCCCTCGCCCAAGAGACCCAGTACTTC

j_gene: TRBJ1-5
abundance: .
d_gene: .
v_gene: TRBV3-1
CDR3aa: CASSQVGLNQPQHF
CDR3nt: TGTGCCAGCAGCCAAGTCGGTTTAAATCAGCCCCAGCATTTT

j_gene: TRBJ1-5
abundance: few
d_gene: .
v_gene: TRBV27
CDR3aa: CAAGNQPQHF
CDR3nt: TGTGCCGCGGGCAATCAGCCCCAGCATTTT

j_gene: TRBJ2-7
abundance: few
d_gene: TRBD2
v_gene: TRBV4-1
CDR3aa: CASSQFLAATYEQYF
CDR3nt: TGCGCCAGCAGCCAGTTTCTAGCGGCAACCTACGAGCAGTACTTC

j_gene: TRBJ2-5
abundance: medium-sized
d_gene: TRBD1
v_gene: TRBV6-1
CDR3aa: CASTILTGTGKETQYF
CDR3nt: TGTGCCAGCACCATTTTAACTGGGACAGGGAAAGAGACCCAGTACTTC